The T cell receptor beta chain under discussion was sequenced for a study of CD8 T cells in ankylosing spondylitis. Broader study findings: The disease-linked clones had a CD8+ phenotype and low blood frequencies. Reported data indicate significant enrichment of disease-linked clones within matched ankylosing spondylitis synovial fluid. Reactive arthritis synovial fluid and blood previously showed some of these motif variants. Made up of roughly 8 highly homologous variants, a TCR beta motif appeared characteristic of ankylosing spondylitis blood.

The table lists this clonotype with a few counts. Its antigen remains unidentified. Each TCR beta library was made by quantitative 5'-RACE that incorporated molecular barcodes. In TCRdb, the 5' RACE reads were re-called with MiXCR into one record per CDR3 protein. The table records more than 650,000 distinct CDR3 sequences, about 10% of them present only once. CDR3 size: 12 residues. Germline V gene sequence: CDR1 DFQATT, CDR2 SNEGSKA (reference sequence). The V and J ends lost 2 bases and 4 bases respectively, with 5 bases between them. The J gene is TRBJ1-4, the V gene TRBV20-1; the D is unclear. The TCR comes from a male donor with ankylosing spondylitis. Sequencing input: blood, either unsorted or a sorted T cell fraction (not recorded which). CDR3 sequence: CSARSSNEKLFF. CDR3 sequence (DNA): TGCAGTGCTAGAAGCAGTAATGAAAAACTGTTTTTT.